This T cell receptor (beta chain) stems from a study of post-analysis software for immune sequencing data. Study findings and constraints: A few TRBV segments (TRBV5-6, TRBV5-1 and TRBV20-1 among them) occurred more frequently in patients than in controls.

TCR beta cDNA libraries had unique molecular identifiers. TCRdb analysed the PCR reads with MiXCR anew, one entry per CDR3 protein. The table records roughly 670,000 distinct CDR3 sequences, roughly three fifths of them present only once. Comments on this clonotype: The antigen is unknown.

V lost 2 bases and J lost 6, with 11 bases in between. Germline V gene data show CDR1 as SQVTM and CDR2 as ANQGSEA. This CDR3 comprises 13 residues. The rearrangement joins TRBV29-1 to TRBJ2-1; no firm D call. The clonotype comes from a girl aged 2 to 9 with multiple sclerosis. Input material: blood. The CDR3 region has the DNA TGCAGCGTTGAATCGGGCTCTGCCAATGAGCAGTTCTTC. This codes for CSVESGSANEQFF.